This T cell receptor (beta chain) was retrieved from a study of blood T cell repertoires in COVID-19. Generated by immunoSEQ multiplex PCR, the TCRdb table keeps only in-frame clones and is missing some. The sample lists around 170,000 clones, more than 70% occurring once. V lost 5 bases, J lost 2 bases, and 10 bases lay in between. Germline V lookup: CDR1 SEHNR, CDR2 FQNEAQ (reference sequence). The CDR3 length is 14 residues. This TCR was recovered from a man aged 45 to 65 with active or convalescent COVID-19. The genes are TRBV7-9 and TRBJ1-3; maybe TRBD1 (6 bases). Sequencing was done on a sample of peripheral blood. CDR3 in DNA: TGTGCCAGCAGCCCCAGGACAGCTGGAAACACCATATATTTT. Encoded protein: CASSPRTAGNTIYF.